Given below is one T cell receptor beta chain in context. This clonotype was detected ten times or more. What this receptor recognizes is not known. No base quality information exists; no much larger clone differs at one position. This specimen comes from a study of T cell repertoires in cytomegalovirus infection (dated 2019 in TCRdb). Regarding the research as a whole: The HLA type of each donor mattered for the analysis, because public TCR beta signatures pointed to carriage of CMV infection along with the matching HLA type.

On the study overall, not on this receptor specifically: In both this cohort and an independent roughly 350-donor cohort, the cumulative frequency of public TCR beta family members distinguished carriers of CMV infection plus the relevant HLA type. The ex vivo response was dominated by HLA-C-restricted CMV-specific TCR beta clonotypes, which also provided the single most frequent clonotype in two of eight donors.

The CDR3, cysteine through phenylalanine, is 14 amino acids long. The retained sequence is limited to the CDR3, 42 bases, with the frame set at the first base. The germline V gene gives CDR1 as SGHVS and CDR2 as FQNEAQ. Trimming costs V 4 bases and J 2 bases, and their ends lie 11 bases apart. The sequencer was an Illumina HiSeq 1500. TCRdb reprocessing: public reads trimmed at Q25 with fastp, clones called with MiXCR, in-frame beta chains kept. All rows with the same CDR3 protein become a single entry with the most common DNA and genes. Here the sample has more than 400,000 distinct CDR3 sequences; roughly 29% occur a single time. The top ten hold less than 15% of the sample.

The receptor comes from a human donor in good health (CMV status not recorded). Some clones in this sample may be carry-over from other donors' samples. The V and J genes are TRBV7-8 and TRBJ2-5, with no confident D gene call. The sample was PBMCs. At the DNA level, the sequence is TGTGCCAGCAGCTCACCCTTGGAGCAAGAGACCCAGTACTTC. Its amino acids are CASSSPLEQETQYF. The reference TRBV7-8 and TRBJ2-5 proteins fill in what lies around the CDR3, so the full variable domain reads GAGVSQSPRYKVAKRGQDVALRCDPISGHVSLFWYQQALGQGPEFLTYFQNEAQLDKSGLPSDRFFAERPEGSVSTLKIQRTQQEDSAVYLCASSSPLEQETQYFGPGTRLLVL.